The sequence of this TCR beta chain was determined in a study of cytomegalovirus exposure and HLA in healthy donors. Germline-derived CDR1 and CDR2 are MNHNS and SASEGT. The CDR3 runs 13 residues. The V segment lost 7 bases and the J segment 14 bases; nucleotides outside the gene matches: 14. The method was immunoSEQ multiplex PCR; TCRdb's version includes in-frame clones alone and lacks a portion of them. Of approximately 120,000 clones listed, 95% to 96% are singletons. The material sequenced was PBMCs. The genes are TRBV6-1 and TRBJ2-3, with TRBD2 identical over 8 bases. The source of this sequence is a man between 18 and 29 years old in good health and CMV-seronegative. CDR3 residues: CASTVVGTGGWYF. CDR3 DNA sequence: TGTGCCAGCACCGTTGTGGGGACGGGAGGGTGGTATTTT.